The next 26 T cell receptor beta chains were all read from a single sample in a study of cytotoxic CD8 clonotypes in ibrutinib-treated CLL. Generated by immunoSEQ multiplex PCR, the TCRdb table keeps only in-frame clones and is missing some. The sample yields more than 15,000 clones, roughly two thirds seen once. Sample: PBMCs, taken before ibrutinib treatment. Source of these receptors: a human donor with chronic lymphocytic leukemia.

With respect to this clone: The germline gene is not matched at one end of the junction; a read error may be the cause. The chain combines TRBV5-4 with TRBJ2-1, with D perhaps TRBD2 (5 bases). CDR3 size: 12 residues. Germline CDR1 is SGHNT and CDR2 is YYREEE (reference sequence). CDR3 in amino acids: CASSLGGKTPLF. In DNA form, the CDR3 reads TGTGCCAGCAGCTTGGGAGGGAAGACCCCTCTCTTC.

V usage is TRBV28 and J usage is TRBJ2-7, with TRBD1 matching over 10 bases. V lost 6 bases to trimming and J lost 2 bases; unmatched junction nucleotides: 10. Germline V gene data show CDR1 as MDHEN and CDR2 as SYDVKM. CDR3 length: 16 residues. The CDR3: CASRKGQGTGAYEQYF. For the CDR3, the DNA is TGTGCCAGCAGGAAGGGACAGGGGACAGGGGCCTACGAGCAGTACTTC.

The chain is built from TRBV27 and TRBJ2-7; 9 nucleotides line up with TRBD1. The CDR3 loop spans 13 amino acids. V lost 7 bases and J lost 5; bases outside the gene matches: 6. In germline, CDR1 is MNHEY, CDR2 SMNVEV (reference sequence). The CDR3 spells CASTGTGSNEQYF. In nucleotides, the CDR3 is TGTGCCAGCACCGGGACAGGGAGTAACGAGCAGTACTTC.

This clone was seen a single time. The gene calls are TRBV5-1 and TRBJ1-1, with unresolved D. CDR3 length equals 14 residues. Per germline, CDR1 SGHRS and CDR2 YFSETQ. V shed 6 bases and J shed 1 base, with 13 bases lying between them. The CDR3 nucleotides are TGCGCCAGCAACCTCCTCGGAAAGAACACTGAAGCTTTCTTT. It translates to CASNLLGKNTEAFF. The full variable domain, in which reference TRBV5-1 and TRBJ1-1 provide the parts outside the CDR3, is KAGVTQTPRYLIKTRGQQVTLSCSPISGHRSVSWYQQTPGQGLQFLFEYFSETQRNKGNFPGRFSGRQFSNSRSEMNVSTLELGDSALYLCASNLLGKNTEAFFGQGTRLTVV.

The J gene is TRBJ1-1, the V gene TRBV5-1; 10 bases are shared with TRBD1. CDR1 and CDR2 from the germline V gene are SGHRS and YFSETQ. V lost 0 bases and J lost 1; bases outside the gene matches: 6. The CDR3 is 17 residues long. The CDR3 spells CASSLERDRGRNTEAFF. The CDR3 DNA reads TGCGCCAGCAGCTTGGAGCGAGACAGGGGGCGGAACACTGAAGCTTTCTTT.

V usage is TRBV7-3 and J usage is TRBJ2-3; 10 bases match TRBD2. The J segment lost 8 bases and the V segment lost 6 bases, leaving 8 bases of the junction unmatched. Germline lookup yields CDR1 SGHTA and CDR2 FQGTGA. The CDR3 has 14 residues. CDR3 DNA sequence: TGTGCCAGCAGGGCGTCTAGCGGGGGCGGTACGCAGTATTTT. Translating gives CASRASSGGGTQYF.

This clone occurred once. In DNA, the CDR3 is TGTGCCAGCAGTGAGGCAGGGGGCGGAACTAATGAAAAACTGTTTTTT. It is translated as CASSEAGGGTNEKLFF. The gene calls are TRBV25-1 and TRBJ1-4; 8 bases match TRBD1. The ends lost 3 bases at V and 1 base at J; junction bases unmatched: 4. CDR1 and CDR2 from the germline V gene are MGHDK and SYGVNS. The CDR3 consists of 16 residues. Variable domain in full (rest from reference TRBV25-1 and TRBJ1-4): EADIYQTPRYLVIGTGKKITLECSQTMGHDKMYWYQQDPGMELHLIHYSYGVNSTEKGDLSSESTVSRIRTEHFPLTLESARPSHTSQYLCASSEAGGGTNEKLFFGSGTQLSVL.

V usage is TRBV4-1 and J usage is TRBJ2-1, with D unclear. The CDR3 covers 15 residues. Trimming pared 0 bases from V and 0 bases from J, leaving 6 bases between. Germline assignment: CDR1 MGHRA and CDR2 YSYEKL. Here the CDR3 reads CASSQEESSYNEQFF. CDR3 bases: TGCGCCAGCAGCCAAGAAGAGAGCTCCTACAATGAGCAGTTCTTC.

The rearrangement uses TRBV28 and TRBJ1-1, with D unclear. The CDR3 extends over 13 amino acids. The V gene's germline CDR1 is MDHEN and CDR2 SYDVKM. Trimming took off 9 bases at V and 3 bases at J, with 14 bases between the two ends. The CDR3, as DNA: TGTGCCAGTCGGCCGGAATCGGACACTGAAGCTTTCTTT. Protein product: CASRPESDTEAFF. The full variable domain, rest sourced from reference TRBV28 and TRBJ1-1, is DVKVTQSSRYLVKRTGEKVFLECVQDMDHENMFWYRQDPGLGLRLIYFSYDVKMKEKGDIPEGYSVSREKKERFSLILESASTNQTSMYLCASRPESDTEAFFGQGTRLTVV.

This clone is medium-sized in the sample. J is TRBJ1-1 and V is TRBV2; 7 bases map to TRBD1. The germline gives CDR1 SNHLY, CDR2 FYNNEI. This CDR3 is 18 amino acids long. V gave up 3 bases and J gave up 5 bases; unmatched junction bases: 18. In DNA, the CDR3 is TGTGCCAGCAGTGACCCCCGAGACAGGGACATTCTGAGTACTGAAGCTTTCTTT. Translation: CASSDPRDRDILSTEAFF.

This CDR3 reads CAIRSGGPNNEQFF. The CDR3 coding sequence is TGTGCCATCAGAAGCGGGGGCCCCAACAATGAGCAGTTCTTC. The chain uses TRBV10-3 and TRBJ2-1, with 8 bases that match TRBD2. The germline CDR1 and CDR2 sequences are ENHRY and SYGVKD. This CDR3 contains 14 residues. Trimming at V came to 6 bases and at J to 5 bases, leaving 6 bases not matched to a gene.

The CDR3 loop reads CAWRTSLTDTQYF. The CDR3 bases are TGTGCCTGGAGGACGTCTCTCACAGATACGCAGTATTTT. The gene calls are TRBV30 and TRBJ2-3; no definite D call. V lost 3 bases and J 2 bases, leaving 9 bases between the germline ends. CDR1 and CDR2 (germline): GTSNPN, SVGIG (reference sequence). This CDR3 spans 13 amino acids. The full variable domain, in which reference TRBV30 and TRBJ2-3 provide the parts outside the CDR3, is SQTIHQWPATLVQPVGSPLSLECTVEGTSNPNLYWYRQAAGRGLQLLFYSVGIGQISSEVPQNLSASRPQDRQFILSSKKLLLSDSGFYLCAWRTSLTDTQYFGPGTRLTVL.

This clone was counted a single time. The chain uses TRBV10-2 and TRBJ2-7; D not certain. The CDR3 covers 10 residues. Trimming left V 4 bases short and J 6 bases short, with 4 bases between. Germline loops: CDR1 WSHSY, CDR2 SAAADI. The CDR3 is CASSGTEQYF. In DNA, the CDR3 is TGCGCCAGCAGTGGTACCGAGCAGTACTTC.

This sequence joins TRBV11-3 and TRBJ1-1, with D possibly TRBD1 on 6 matching bases. This CDR3 spans 13 amino acids. With 1 base removed from V and 4 bases from J, the gap between germline ends came to 7 bases. The germline V gene encodes CDR1 SGHNT and CDR2 YENEEA. The DNA for the CDR3 is TGTGCCAGCAGCTTAGGACAGGTCACTGAAGCTTTCTTT. It is translated as CASSLGQVTEAFF.

The V call is TRBV21-1, the J call TRBJ2-1; TRBD1 is taken as the D call from the table, unchecked against the DNA. TRBV21-1 counts as a pseudogene. The CDR3 sequence is 14 residues long. This chain's CDR3 is CASRRQGAQNEQFF. The CDR3 DNA is TGTGCCAGCAGGAGACAGGGGGCGCAGAATGAGCAGTTCTTC.

CDR3 sequence: CASSPPGQTYEQYF. The CDR3 bases are TGTGCCAGCTCACCACCAGGCCAAACCTACGAGCAGTACTTC. The chain is built from TRBV18 and TRBJ2-7, with no clear D. V lost 0 bases to trimming and J lost 2 bases, with 8 bases between them. The CDR3 has 14 residues. Germline loops: CDR1 KGHSH, CDR2 LQKENI.

The rearrangement uses TRBV28 and TRBJ1-1; 7 bases line up with TRBD1. The germline CDR1 and CDR2 sequences are MDHEN and SYDVKM. The CDR3 runs 16 residues. The V segment lost 1 base and the J segment 11 bases; nucleotides outside the gene matches: 16. The CDR3 loop is CASSLSPTGPRRDAFF. The CDR3 DNA reads TGTGCCAGCAGTTTATCCCCGACAGGGCCCCGACGGGATGCTTTCTTT.

The chain recombines TRBV4-3 with TRBJ2-7; D gene ambiguous. Deletions cut 0 bases from V and 2 bases from J, with 8 bases between. From germline, CDR1 is LGHNA and CDR2 YSLEER. This CDR3 is built from 14 residues. The CDR3 DNA reads TGCGCCAGCAGCCAAGAATTTAGAACCTACGAGCAGTACTTC. Protein sequence: CASSQEFRTYEQYF.

The chain uses TRBV2 and TRBJ2-3, with D perhaps TRBD2 (6 bases). Germline CDR1 is SNHLY and CDR2 is FYNNEI. The CDR3 contains 15 residues. Trimming left V 8 bases short and J 0 bases short, with 15 bases between. The CDR3 DNA reads TGTGCCAGCTCCTCGGGGGATTTTAGCACAGATACGCAGTATTTT. Amino acids: CASSSGDFSTDTQYF.

CDR3 DNA sequence: TGTGCCAGCAGCTTGACAGAGACCCAGTACTTC. Amino acid sequence: CASSLTETQYF. The gene calls are TRBV5-5 and TRBJ2-5, with unresolved D. V was shortened by 1 base and J by 4 bases, with 2 bases between the two germline ends. Germline V lookup: CDR1 SGHKS, CDR2 YYEKEE (reference sequence). This CDR3 is built from 11 residues.

The CDR3 here is CASSYRNEQFF. Written as DNA, the CDR3 is TGTGCCAGCAGCTACCGCAACGAGCAGTTCTTC. The chain combines TRBV11-3 with TRBJ2-1; D gene ambiguous. The germline V gene has CDR1 SGHNT and CDR2 YENEEA. The CDR3 extends over 11 amino acids. Trimming stripped 4 bases from V and 10 bases from J, with 8 bases between.

The V and J genes are TRBV11-1 and TRBJ2-7, with D perhaps given as TRBD1 or TRBD2 (5 bases each). There are 14 residues in the CDR3. V lost 5 bases and J lost 2, with 13 bases in between. CDR1 SGHAT and CDR2 FQDESV come from the germline V gene (reference sequence). For the CDR3, the DNA is TGTGCCAGCAGCCTACTATTGGGGGCCTACGAGCAGTACTTC. As protein: CASSLLLGAYEQYF.

This clone was observed a few times. The chain combines TRBV6-6 with TRBJ2-7; unclear D gene. Looked up from germline, CDR1 is MNHNY and CDR2 is SVGAGI (reference sequence). The CDR3 totals 13 residues. V lost 2 bases, J lost 1 base, and 6 bases lay in between. The CDR3 sequence: CASSYPESYEQYF. The CDR3 DNA follows: TGTGCCAGCAGTTACCCAGAGTCCTACGAGCAGTACTTC.

The V and J genes are TRBV19 and TRBJ1-3, with D perhaps matching TRBD1 (5 bases). CDR1 is LNHDA, CDR2 SQIVND, per germline (reference sequence). V was clipped by 7 bases and J by 2 bases, with 15 bases between them. This CDR3 contains 15 residues. DNA of the CDR3: TGTGCCAGTATTTGGCAGGGCTCCGCTGGAAACACCATATATTTT. Translation: CASIWQGSAGNTIYF.

This chain links TRBV4-3 with TRBJ1-1; D unclear. The germline V gene has CDR1 LGHNA and CDR2 YSLEER. The CDR3 contains 15 residues. V was pared by 4 bases and J by 6 bases, with 18 bases between. The CDR3 nucleotides read TGCGCCAGCAGCCCCAGGACTACCCAGAGCGCTGAAGCTTTCTTT. Its protein product is CASSPRTTQSAEAFF.

This chain uses TRBV7-2 with TRBJ2-3; TRBD1 is a possible D gene (5 bases). This CDR3 is 10 amino acids long. Germline V gives CDR1 SGHTA, CDR2 FQGNSA. Trimming shortened V by 8 bases and J by 6 bases, and 6 bases separated the two germline ends. CDR3 nucleotide sequence: TGTGCCAGCGCAGGGGATACGCAGTATTTT. Encoded protein: CASAGDTQYF.